These 23 T cell receptor beta chains came from one sample sequenced in a study of blood T cell repertoires in COVID-19. The method was immunoSEQ multiplex PCR; TCRdb's version includes in-frame clones alone and lacks a portion of them. This sample has about 240,000 clones, with around 90% found just once. Input material: peripheral blood. The origin of the receptors is a woman aged 30 to 39 with acute or convalescent COVID-19.

The chain joins TRBV7-9 to TRBJ1-2, with 7 bases matching TRBD1. Germline CDR1 SEHNR, CDR2 FQNEAQ (reference sequence). This CDR3 is 16 amino acids long. V trimming: 2 bases; J trimming: 7 bases; junction bases outside the gene matches: 13. The CDR3, as DNA: TGTGCCAGCAGCTTAACCCCCGACAGGGCCTCCTCTGGCTACACCTTC. This sequence encodes CASSLTPDRASSGYTF. The entire variable domain, with the rest obtained from reference TRBV7-9 and TRBJ1-2, is as follows: DTGVSQNPRHKITKRGQNVTFRCDPISEHNRLYWYRQTLGQGPEFLTYFQNEAQLEKSRLLSDRFSAERPKGSFSTLEIQRTEQGDSAMYLCASSLTPDRASSGYTFGSGTRLTVV.

The rearrangement joins TRBV7-2 to TRBJ1-2; weak D call: TRBD1 (6 bases). Trimming cost V 10 bases and J 3 bases, with 15 bases left between them. CDR1 and CDR2 (germline): SGHTA, FQGNSA. This CDR3 is 13 amino acids long. CDR3 nucleotide sequence: TGTGCCACCGGAACAGGGTTGGACTATGGCTACACCTTC. Its translation: CATGTGLDYGYTF.

The CDR3 loop is CASSESNRGGPYGYTF. CDR3 DNA: TGCGCCAGCAGTGAGTCAAATAGGGGGGGTCCCTATGGCTACACCTTC. The chain uses TRBV10-2 and TRBJ1-2; D may be TRBD1 (6 bases). The CDR3 extends over 16 amino acids. Germline-derived CDR1 and CDR2 are WSHSY and SAAADI. Trimming shortened V by 0 bases and J by 4 bases, and 15 bases separated the two germline ends.

V gene TRBV29-1 combines with J gene TRBJ2-1; 7 positions agree with TRBD2. The CDR3 is 18 residues long. Trimming took 0 bases from V and 1 from J; bases not matched to a gene: 12. The V gene's germline CDR1 is SQVTM and CDR2 ANQGSEA. The CDR3 here is CSVEDVSSSGPSYNEQFF. CDR3 sequence (DNA): TGCAGCGTTGAAGATGTTTCTTCTAGCGGTCCATCCTACAATGAGCAGTTCTTC.

The chain links TRBV7-2 to TRBJ2-7; D is perhaps TRBD2 (6 bases). V dropped 5 bases and J dropped 0 bases, with 26 bases sitting between them. The CDR3 contains 19 residues. Germline V lookup: CDR1 SGHTA, CDR2 FQGNSA. CDR3 protein: CASSAGVPPGAGSSYEQYF. CDR3 bases: TGTGCCAGCAGCGCAGGTGTACCACCGGGAGCTGGGTCCTCCTACGAGCAGTACTTC.

The V and J genes are TRBV19 and TRBJ2-7; TRBD1 agrees at 7 bases. With 3 bases clipped from V and 3 bases from J, the junction kept 5 bases outside the gene matches. The CDR3 extends over 14 amino acids. Germline-derived CDR1 and CDR2 are LNHDA and SQIVND (reference sequence). This chain's CDR3 is CASSIGDRRYEQYF. The CDR3 bases are TGTGCCAGTAGTATCGGGGACAGACGCTACGAGCAGTACTTC.

This chain joins TRBV7-9 and TRBJ2-5, with TRBD2 matching over 11 bases. With 7 bases clipped from V and 7 bases from J, the junction kept 20 bases outside the gene matches. The CDR3 has 18 amino acids. Germline V gives CDR1 SEHNR, CDR2 FQNEAQ (reference sequence). The CDR3, as DNA: TGTGCCAGCATCGGACTAGCGGGTGCCATTGCAACGGGGGGGACCCAGTACTTC. Residues: CASIGLAGAIATGGTQYF.

The chain combines TRBV7-9 with TRBJ2-7, with 11 bases aligning to TRBD2. V dropped 2 bases and J dropped 3; count of bases not matched to a gene: 6. The CDR3 contains 16 residues. Germline CDR1 SEHNR, CDR2 FQNEAQ (reference sequence). CDR3 in amino acids: CASSLRLAGLNYEQYF. CDR3 in DNA: TGTGCCAGCAGCTTACGACTAGCGGGACTCAACTACGAGCAGTACTTC.

V and J are TRBV6-5 and TRBJ1-1; D is perhaps TRBD1 (5 bases). The germline CDR1 and CDR2 sequences are MNHEY and SVGAGI. The CDR3 sequence is 13 residues long. V lost 6 bases to trimming and J lost 1 base, with 9 bases between them. DNA of the CDR3: TGTGCCAGCAGCTGGGGGGGGAACACTGAAGCTTTCTTT. Translated: CASSWGGNTEAFF.

The chain recombines TRBV19 with TRBJ2-3; 7 bases agree with TRBD2. J was trimmed by 9 bases and V by 5 bases; bases with no gene match: 14. The CDR3 covers 15 residues. CDR1 and CDR2 (germline): LNHDA, SQIVND (reference sequence). CDR3 amino acids: CASSPGLSHPSTQYF. The DNA of the CDR3 is TGTGCCAGTAGTCCGGGACTAAGCCACCCATCCACGCAGTATTTT.

The chain recombines TRBV6-5 with TRBJ2-4, with 7 positions matching TRBD2. J lost 7 bases, V lost 5 bases, and 11 bases had no gene match. This CDR3 region has 15 residues. In germline, CDR1 is MNHEY, CDR2 SVGAGI. CDR3 sequence: CASSPSLSRENIQYF. DNA of the CDR3: TGTGCCAGCAGTCCCAGTTTATCGCGGGAGAACATTCAGTACTTC.

This clone was seen only once. The chain combines TRBV5-4 with TRBJ1-2; 7 bases agree with TRBD1. The germline CDR1 and CDR2 sequences are SGHNT and YYREEE (reference sequence). Germline trimming cut 3 bases from V and 7 bases from J; bases unmatched to any gene: 9. The CDR3 extends over 14 amino acids. CDR3 sequence: CASSSLRQGRGYTF. The CDR3 nucleotides are TGTGCCAGCAGCTCACTTAGACAGGGCCGTGGCTACACCTTC.

The CDR3 sequence: CAISSGTDYEQYF. The DNA of the CDR3 is TGTGCCATCAGCTCCGGGACAGACTACGAGCAGTACTTC. The chain employs TRBV10-3 and TRBJ2-7; 7 bases align to TRBD1. The junction had 5 bases not matched to a gene; V was cut back by 6 bases and J by 3 bases. The CDR3 spans 13 residues. Per germline, CDR1 ENHRY and CDR2 SYGVKD.

This clone showed up just once. The J gene is TRBJ2-5, the V gene TRBV11-3, with 11 bases fitting TRBD2. This CDR3 comprises 20 residues. Unmatched junction bases numbered 16, after V lost 1 base and J lost 3 bases. CDR1 is SGHNT and CDR2 is YENEEA in the germline V gene. The chain's CDR3 is CASSLGGTLWGLAAEETQYF. CDR3 coding DNA: TGTGCCAGCAGCTTAGGGGGGACATTGTGGGGACTAGCGGCCGAAGAGACCCAGTACTTC.

The chain recombines TRBV4-3 with TRBJ2-5, with 7 bases that match TRBD2. CDR1 and CDR2 (germline): LGHNA, YSLEER. This CDR3 spans 16 amino acids. V lost 4 bases to trimming and J lost 5 bases; unmatched junction nucleotides: 13. The CDR3 coding sequence is TGCGCCAGCAGCCGGGGAGCGGGACCCGCGGGGGAGACCCAGTACTTC. It encodes CASSRGAGPAGETQYF.

This rearrangement joins TRBV5-1 to TRBJ2-7; 7 bases agree with TRBD2. The CDR3 sequence is 12 residues long. V was clipped by 5 bases and J by 2 bases; unmatched bases: 1. CDR1 and CDR2 (germline): SGHRS, YFSETQ. The CDR3 protein is CASRGGTYEQYF. The CDR3 DNA follows: TGCGCCAGCAGGGGGGGGACCTACGAGCAGTACTTC.

The chain combines TRBV6-1 with TRBJ1-1, with D maybe TRBD1 (6 bases). Germline CDR1 reads MNHNS; CDR2 reads SASEGT. Trimming left V 2 bases short and J 11 bases short, with 18 bases between. The CDR3 is 14 residues long. In nucleotides, the CDR3 is TGTGCCAGCAGTGAAAGGGTCCCAGGGGTGGGGGCTTTCTTT. It is translated as CASSERVPGVGAFF.

This chain uses TRBV29-1 with TRBJ2-7; maybe TRBD2 (6 bases). The V end was cut by 4 bases, the J end by 2 bases, with 15 bases between. This CDR3 comprises 14 residues. CDR1 and CDR2 from the germline V gene are SQVTM and ANQGSEA. CDR3 region: CSVGSAIAAYEQYF. The DNA for the CDR3 is TGCAGCGTTGGTTCTGCTATAGCGGCCTACGAGCAGTACTTC.

This rearrangement joins TRBV4-3 to TRBJ2-7; 9 nucleotides agree with TRBD1. V dropped 1 base and J dropped 5; count of bases not matched to a gene: 9. The V gene's germline CDR1 is LGHNA and CDR2 YSLEER. The CDR3 has 16 residues. The CDR3, as DNA: TGCGCCAGCAGCCAAGTCCACGGGACAGGGACAAACGAGCAGTACTTC. Translated, it gives CASSQVHGTGTNEQYF.

The V and J genes are TRBV10-3 and TRBJ2-3, with D possibly TRBD2 on 5 matching bases. The CDR3 covers 14 residues. Trimming took 4 bases from V and 7 from J, leaving 15 bases between them. Germline V gene lookup returns CDR1 ENHRY and CDR2 SYGVKD. The CDR3 DNA reads as TGTGCCATCAGTGGGGAAAGAGGGATTTATACGCAGTATTTT. It encodes CAISGERGIYTQYF.

This chain links TRBV30 with TRBJ2-3; D perhaps matches TRBD1 (5 bases). The CDR3 contains 15 residues. Germline CDR1 and CDR2: GTSNPN and SVGIG (reference sequence). V was shortened by 0 bases and J by 4 bases, with 14 bases between the two germline ends. In DNA, the CDR3 is TGTGCCTGGAGTGTAGGCAGGGTGTCGCCAGATACGCAGTATTTT. It codes for CAWSVGRVSPDTQYF.

J is TRBJ2-1 and V is TRBV25-1; 14 bases align to TRBD2. J was trimmed by 6 bases and V by 2 bases; bases with no gene match: 3. The CDR3 covers 16 residues. From germline, CDR1 is MGHDK and CDR2 SYGVNS. In nucleotides, the CDR3 is TGTGCCAGCAGTGAACCGACTAGCGGGAGGGTCAATGAGCAGTTCTTC. Its translation: CASSEPTSGRVNEQFF.

The V gene is TRBV7-2, the J gene TRBJ1-5, with TRBD1 matching 8 bases. V gave up 5 bases and J gave up 3 bases; unmatched junction bases: 9. Per the germline V gene, CDR1 is SGHTA and CDR2 is FQGNSA. The CDR3 runs to 16 residues. CDR3 sequence (DNA): TGTGCCAGCAGCCCAACGGGGACAGGAGACAATCAGCCCCAGCATTTT. Translation: CASSPTGTGDNQPQHF.